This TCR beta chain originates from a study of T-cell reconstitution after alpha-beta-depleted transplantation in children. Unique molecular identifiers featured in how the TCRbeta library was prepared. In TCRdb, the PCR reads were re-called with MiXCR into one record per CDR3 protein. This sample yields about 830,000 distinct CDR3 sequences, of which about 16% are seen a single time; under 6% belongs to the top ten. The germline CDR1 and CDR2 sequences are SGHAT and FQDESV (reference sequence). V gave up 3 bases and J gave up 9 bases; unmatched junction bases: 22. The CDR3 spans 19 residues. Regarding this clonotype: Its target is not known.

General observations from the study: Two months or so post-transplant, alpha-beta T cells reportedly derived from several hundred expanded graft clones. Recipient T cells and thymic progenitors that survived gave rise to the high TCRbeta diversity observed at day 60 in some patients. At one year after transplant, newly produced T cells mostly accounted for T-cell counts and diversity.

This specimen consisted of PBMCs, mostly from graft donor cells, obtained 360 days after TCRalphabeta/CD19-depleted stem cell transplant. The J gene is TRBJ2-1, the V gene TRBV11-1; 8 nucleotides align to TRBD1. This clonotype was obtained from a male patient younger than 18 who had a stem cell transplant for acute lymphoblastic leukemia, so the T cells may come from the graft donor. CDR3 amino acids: CASSFYRGMTGPNRGEQFF. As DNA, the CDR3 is TGTGCCAGCAGCTTTTACAGGGGGATGACGGGACCGAATAGAGGTGAGCAGTTCTTC.